These 24 T cell receptor beta chains share one sample of origin, sequenced in a study of blood T cell repertoires in COVID-19. Only in-frame clones appear in the TCRdb table, and some are missing; sequencing was by immunoSEQ multiplex PCR. The sample has about 80,000 clones; around 82% are singletons. The specimen sequenced was peripheral blood. These receptors all come from a human donor in a cohort sampled during active COVID-19.

V and J are TRBV27 and TRBJ2-1; tentative D call: TRBD2 (5 bases). CDR1 and CDR2 from the germline V gene are MNHEY and SMNVEV (reference sequence). The CDR3 runs 14 residues. Trimming left V 6 bases short and J 0 bases short, with 9 bases between. The CDR3: CASRRGSSYNEQFF. The CDR3, as DNA: TGTGCCAGCAGGAGAGGGAGCTCCTACAATGAGCAGTTCTTC.

A single count supports this clone. The rearrangement links TRBV24-1 to TRBJ2-1; no definite D call. CDR3 length equals 13 residues. V was cut by 3 bases and J by 4 bases, with 6 bases left in between. Germline CDR1 is KGHDR and CDR2 is SFDVKD. The CDR3 nucleotides read TGTGCCACCAGTGATCCAGGATACAATGAGCAGTTCTTC. It is translated as CATSDPGYNEQFF.

The V gene is TRBV5-4, the J gene TRBJ1-5; D may be TRBD1 (5 bases). The CDR3 is 13 amino acids. The V gene's germline CDR1 is SGHNT and CDR2 YYREEE (reference sequence). Trimming left V 5 bases short and J 4 bases short, with 10 bases between. The CDR3 region has the DNA TGTGCCAGCAGTTCGGACAATAATCAGCCCCAGCATTTT. Translation: CASSSDNNQPQHF.

This clone was counted between two and nine times. This chain links TRBV9 with TRBJ1-2; tentatively, D is TRBD1 (6 bases). Trimming left V 3 bases short and J 1 base short, with 13 bases between. Germline CDR1 reads SGDLS; CDR2 reads YYNGEE. The CDR3 is 15 residues long. For the CDR3, the DNA is TGTGCCAGCAGCGGTGGACAGATCTATAACTATGGCTACACCTTC. It codes for CASSGGQIYNYGYTF.

CDR3 DNA sequence: TGTGCCAGCAGGCAGGGGAGGGGGGCTTTCTTT. As protein: CASRQGRGAFF. The chain joins TRBV28 to TRBJ1-1; D may be TRBD1 (6 bases). Trimming took 6 bases from V and 11 from J, leaving 13 bases between them. This CDR3 is 11 amino acids long. Germline-derived CDR1 and CDR2 are MDHEN and SYDVKM. Drawing the rest from reference TRBV28 and TRBJ1-1, the complete variable domain is DVKVTQSSRYLVKRTGEKVFLECVQDMDHENMFWYRQDPGLGLRLIYFSYDVKMKEKGDIPEGYSVSREKKERFSLILESASTNQTSMYLCASRQGRGAFFGQGTRLTVV.

The chain links TRBV28 to TRBJ1-1, with 7 positions matching TRBD1. The CDR3 covers 14 residues. V lost 3 bases and J lost 3; bases outside the gene matches: 4. The germline gives CDR1 MDHEN, CDR2 SYDVKM. The CDR3 region has the DNA TGTGCCAGCAGTTTTTTAGGGGGCCACACTGAAGCTTTCTTT. Translating gives CASSFLGGHTEAFF. Complete variable domain (other parts from reference TRBV28 and TRBJ1-1): DVKVTQSSRYLVKRTGEKVFLECVQDMDHENMFWYRQDPGLGLRLIYFSYDVKMKEKGDIPEGYSVSREKKERFSLILESASTNQTSMYLCASSFLGGHTEAFFGQGTRLTVV.

The V call is TRBV3-1 (or the pseudogene TRBV3-2), the J call TRBJ1-4; D is ambiguous. The V end was cut by 0 bases, the J end by 5 bases, with 19 bases between. CDR3 length equals 18 residues. From germline, CDR1 is LGHDT and CDR2 YNNKEL (reference sequence). As DNA, the CDR3 is TGTGCCAGCAGCCAAGATCGAGTACGGCAACGAGGCAATGAAAAACTGTTTTTT. It yields the protein CASSQDRVRQRGNEKLFF.

The chain joins TRBV7-2 to TRBJ1-1; TRBD1 agrees at 9 bases. Looked up from germline, CDR1 is SGHTA and CDR2 is FQGNSA. The CDR3 has 15 residues. V lost 3 bases to trimming and J lost 2 bases; unmatched junction nucleotides: 4. The CDR3 nucleotides read TGTGCCAGCAGCTTTTGGACAGGGGCTAACACTGAAGCTTTCTTT. This gives the protein CASSFWTGANTEAFF.

In DNA form, the CDR3 reads TGTGCCAGTAGAGTCCTTGGACAGGGCAACACTGAAGCTTTCTTT. It codes for CASRVLGQGNTEAFF. The chain couples TRBV19 to TRBJ1-1; 8 nucleotides line up with TRBD1. V dropped 6 bases and J dropped 2; count of bases not matched to a gene: 8. CDR3 length: 15 amino acids. Germline CDR1 reads LNHDA; CDR2 reads SQIVND (reference sequence). Combining the CDR3 with reference TRBV19 and TRBJ1-1 gives the whole variable domain DGGITQSPKYLFRKEGQNVTLSCEQNLNHDAMYWYRQDPGQGLRLIYYSQIVNDFQKGDIAEGYSVSREKKESFPLTVTSAQKNPTAFYLCASRVLGQGNTEAFFGQGTRLTVV.

This CDR3 reads CASSRGPRETQYF. The CDR3 region has the DNA TGTGCCAGCAGCCGGGGCCCCAGGGAGACCCAGTACTTC. J is TRBJ2-5 and V is TRBV14; D may be TRBD1 (5 bases). The germline V and J ends were trimmed by 4 bases and 5 bases, with 11 bases remaining between them. Germline CDR1 and CDR2: SGHDN and FVKESK. The CDR3 consists of 13 residues. The full variable domain, completed using reference TRBV14 and TRBJ2-5, is EAGVTQFPSHSVIEKGQTVTLRCDPISGHDNLYWYRRVMGKEIKFLLHFVKESKQDESGMPNNRFLAERTGGTYSTLKVQPAELEDSGVYFCASSRGPRETQYFGPGTRLLVL.

The chain is built from TRBV3-1 (or the pseudogene TRBV3-2) and TRBJ1-2; weak D call: TRBD1 (6 bases). The germline gives CDR1 LGHDT, CDR2 YNNKEL (reference sequence). V lost 0 bases, J lost 5 bases, and 16 bases lay in between. This CDR3 has 16 residues. CDR3 sequence: CASSQERGRGGYGYTF. DNA of the CDR3: TGTGCCAGCAGCCAAGAAAGGGGCAGGGGTGGATATGGCTACACCTTC.

This rearrangement joins TRBV28 to TRBJ1-6; D may be TRBD1 (5 bases). This CDR3 contains 14 residues. Trimming took off 1 base at V and 8 bases at J, with 9 bases between the two ends. Germline lookup yields CDR1 MDHEN and CDR2 SYDVKM. The CDR3 coding sequence is TGTGCCAGCAGTTTATCGGGGGTCGATTCACCCCTCCACTTT. Its translation is CASSLSGVDSPLHF.

The genes are TRBV30 and TRBJ2-5, with TRBD2 matching over 9 bases. Per germline, CDR1 GTSNPN and CDR2 SVGIG (reference sequence). After removal of 8 bases from V and 5 bases from J, the junction contained 15 bases not matched to a gene. The CDR3 is made up of 15 amino acids. CDR3 bases: TGTGCCACCGCGGGGGGGCCTTGGTCCGGTGAGACCCAGTACTTC. Encoded protein: CATAGGPWSGETQYF.

This clone appeared once. CDR3 residues: CASSSQGPPDEQYF. CDR3 coding DNA: TGCGCCAGCAGCTCCCAGGGGCCCCCGGACGAGCAGTACTTC. The rearrangement uses TRBV5-1 and TRBJ2-7; maybe TRBD1 (6 bases). V was shortened by 3 bases and J by 5 bases, with 15 bases between the two germline ends. Germline V gene lookup returns CDR1 SGHRS and CDR2 YFSETQ. CDR3 length: 14 amino acids.

The chain recombines TRBV7-2 with TRBJ1-1; a weak D match, TRBD1 (6 bases). Per germline, CDR1 SGHTA and CDR2 FQGNSA. The CDR3 has 14 residues. Trimming took 2 bases from V and 5 from J, leaving 12 bases between them. The CDR3 DNA reads TGTGCCAGCAGCTTATATTCAGGGGAGACTGAAGCTTTCTTT. Encoded protein: CASSLYSGETEAFF.

Only a few counts were recorded for this clone. V is TRBV5-1 and J is TRBJ1-1; possible D gene TRBD1, 6 bases. Trimming cost V 1 base and J 1 base, with 11 bases left between them. The V gene's germline CDR1 is SGHRS and CDR2 YFSETQ. CDR3 length equals 15 residues. The CDR3, as DNA: TGCGCCAGCAGCTTGACACCGGGACAGAACACTGAAGCTTTCTTT. This sequence encodes CASSLTPGQNTEAFF.

The chain combines TRBV5-6 with TRBJ2-7; 8 bases are a match to TRBD2. Germline V lookup: CDR1 SGHDT, CDR2 YYEEEE. The CDR3 covers 17 residues. V was pared by 5 bases and J by 4 bases, with 17 bases of the junction left unmatched. CDR3 nucleotide sequence: TGTGCCAGCAGTACCCCCCCATGGACGGGGGGGCTATACGAGCAGTACTTC. Protein: CASSTPPWTGGLYEQYF.

This clone is a singleton in its sample. The rearrangement links TRBV3-1 (or the pseudogene TRBV3-2) to TRBJ2-3, with 10 nucleotides matching TRBD2. The CDR3 runs to 16 residues. With V trimmed by 4 bases and J by 6 bases, 10 bases remained unmatched. Germline V gene sequence: CDR1 LGHDT, CDR2 YNNKEL (reference sequence). CDR3 sequence reads: CASSPPGLAGADTQYF. The CDR3 DNA follows: TGTGCCAGCAGCCCCCCGGGCCTAGCGGGGGCCGATACGCAGTATTTT.

The chain uses TRBV20-1 and TRBJ2-3, with 8 bases identical to TRBD2. This CDR3 comprises 14 residues. The germline V gene has CDR1 DFQATT and CDR2 SNEGSKA (reference sequence). With V trimmed by 3 bases and J by 5 bases, 7 bases remained unmatched. The CDR3 nucleotides read TGCAGTGCTAGTAACGGGGGGGCCGGAGATACGCAGTATTTT. The encoded protein is CSASNGGAGDTQYF.

The rearrangement uses TRBV11-2 and TRBJ1-4; D call uncertain. The V gene's germline CDR1 is SGHAT and CDR2 FQNNGV. V lost 5 bases, J lost 4 bases, and 14 bases lay in between. This CDR3 spans 15 amino acids. The CDR3 nucleotides read TGTGCCAGCAGCGAGGGTGGTGGGAATAATGAAAAACTGTTTTTT. This encodes CASSEGGGNNEKLFF.

The chain uses TRBV4-1 and TRBJ2-7, with 8 bases aligning to TRBD1. Germline V lookup: CDR1 MGHRA, CDR2 YSYEKL. The CDR3 runs to 16 residues. V shed 0 bases and J 3 bases; nucleotides not matched to a gene: 7. The CDR3 DNA follows: TGCGCCAGCAGCCAAGATCCCGGGACAGGCAACTACGAGCAGTACTTC. This translates into CASSQDPGTGNYEQYF.

The chain links TRBV11-2 to TRBJ1-5; D is possibly TRBD1 (6 bases). CDR3 size: 15 residues. Trimming cost V 4 bases and J 7 bases, with 17 bases left between them. Germline loops: CDR1 SGHAT, CDR2 FQNNGV. The CDR3 bases are TGTGCCAGCAGCTCCGATGGGGGCCCGGGGCAGCCCCAGCATTTT. It yields the protein CASSSDGGPGQPQHF.

This rearrangement joins TRBV9 to TRBJ1-3; 9 bases are a match to TRBD1. CDR3 length: 15 amino acids. Germline lookup yields CDR1 SGDLS and CDR2 YYNGEE. With 4 bases clipped from V and 2 bases from J, the junction kept 4 bases outside the gene matches. The CDR3 nucleotides are TGTGCCAGCAGCCCCTACAGGGGGCCTGGAAACACCATATATTTT. As protein: CASSPYRGPGNTIYF.

This chain joins TRBV3-1 (or the pseudogene TRBV3-2) and TRBJ2-7; tentative D call: TRBD2 (5 bases). Per the germline V gene, CDR1 is LGHDT and CDR2 is YNNKEL (reference sequence). The germline V and J ends were trimmed by 1 base and 6 bases, with 10 bases remaining between them. The CDR3 has 13 amino acids. In nucleotides, the CDR3 is TGTGCCAGCAGCCAAGTTGCCCGGGGCGAGCAGTACTTC. This encodes CASSQVARGEQYF.